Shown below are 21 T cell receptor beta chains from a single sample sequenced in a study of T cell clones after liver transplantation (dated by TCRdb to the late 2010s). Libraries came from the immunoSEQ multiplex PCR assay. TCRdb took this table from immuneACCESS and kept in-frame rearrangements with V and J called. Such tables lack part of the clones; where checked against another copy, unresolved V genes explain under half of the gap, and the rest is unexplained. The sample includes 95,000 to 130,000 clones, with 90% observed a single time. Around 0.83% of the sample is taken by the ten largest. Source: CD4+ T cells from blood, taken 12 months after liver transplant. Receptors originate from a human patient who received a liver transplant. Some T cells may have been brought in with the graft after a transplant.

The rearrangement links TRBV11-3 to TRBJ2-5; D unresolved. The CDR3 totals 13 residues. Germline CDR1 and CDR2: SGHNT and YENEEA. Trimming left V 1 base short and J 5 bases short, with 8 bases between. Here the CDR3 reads CASSLGLRETQYF. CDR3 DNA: TGTGCCAGCAGCTTAGGGCTTAGGGAGACCCAGTACTTC.

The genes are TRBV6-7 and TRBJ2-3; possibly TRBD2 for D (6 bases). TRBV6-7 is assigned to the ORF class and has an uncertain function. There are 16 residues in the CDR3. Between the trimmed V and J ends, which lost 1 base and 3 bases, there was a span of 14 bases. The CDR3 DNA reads TGTGCCAGCAGTTACTGGAGCGGGTGGAGAACAGATACGCAGTATTTT. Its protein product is CASSYWSGWRTDTQYF.

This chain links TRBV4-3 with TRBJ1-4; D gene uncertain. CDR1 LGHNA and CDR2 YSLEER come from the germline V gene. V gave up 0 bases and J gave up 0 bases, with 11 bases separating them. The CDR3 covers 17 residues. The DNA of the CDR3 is TGCGCCAGCAGCCAAGATTCCCTTTTGGCAACTAATGAAAAACTGTTTTTT. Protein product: CASSQDSLLATNEKLFF.

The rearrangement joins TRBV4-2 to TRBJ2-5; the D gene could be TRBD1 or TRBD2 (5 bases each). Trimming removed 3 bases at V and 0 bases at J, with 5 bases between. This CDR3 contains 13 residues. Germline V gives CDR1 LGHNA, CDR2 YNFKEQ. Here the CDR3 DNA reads TGTGCCAGCAGCCAGGGGGACCAAGAGACCCAGTACTTC. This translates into CASSQGDQETQYF.

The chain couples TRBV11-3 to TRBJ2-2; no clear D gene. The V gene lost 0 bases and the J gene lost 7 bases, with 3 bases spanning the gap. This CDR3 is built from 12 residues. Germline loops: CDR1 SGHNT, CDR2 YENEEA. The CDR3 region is CASSLEFGELFF. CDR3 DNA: TGTGCCAGCAGCTTAGAATTCGGGGAGCTGTTTTTT.

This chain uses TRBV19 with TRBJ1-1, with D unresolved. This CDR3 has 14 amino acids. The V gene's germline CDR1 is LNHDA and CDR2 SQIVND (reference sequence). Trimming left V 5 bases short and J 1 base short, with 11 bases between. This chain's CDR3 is CASSPTTGNTEAFF. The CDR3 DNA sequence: TGTGCCAGTAGTCCTACGACGGGGAACACTGAAGCTTTCTTT.

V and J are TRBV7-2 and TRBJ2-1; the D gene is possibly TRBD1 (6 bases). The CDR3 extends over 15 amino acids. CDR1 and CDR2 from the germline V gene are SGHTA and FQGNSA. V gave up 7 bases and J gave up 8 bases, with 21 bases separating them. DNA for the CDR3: TGTGCCAGCATCAAGACAGGTACTACTAGGGATGAGCAGTTCTTC. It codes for CASIKTGTTRDEQFF.

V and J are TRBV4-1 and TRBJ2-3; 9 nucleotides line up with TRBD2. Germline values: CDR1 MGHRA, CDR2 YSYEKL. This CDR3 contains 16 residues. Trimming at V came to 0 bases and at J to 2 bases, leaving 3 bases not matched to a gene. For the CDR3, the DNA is TGCGCCAGCAGCCAAGAACTAGCGGGTAACACAGATACGCAGTATTTT. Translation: CASSQELAGNTDTQYF.

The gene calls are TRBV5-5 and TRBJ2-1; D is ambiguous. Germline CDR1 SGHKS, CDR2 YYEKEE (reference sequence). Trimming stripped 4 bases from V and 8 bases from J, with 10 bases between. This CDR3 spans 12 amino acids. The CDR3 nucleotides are TGTGCCAGCAGCCCTACGGGCTATGAGCAGTTCTTC. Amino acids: CASSPTGYEQFF.

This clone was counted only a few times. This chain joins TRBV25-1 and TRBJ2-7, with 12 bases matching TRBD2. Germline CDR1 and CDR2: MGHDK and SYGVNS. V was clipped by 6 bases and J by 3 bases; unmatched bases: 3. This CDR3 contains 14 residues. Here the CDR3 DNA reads TGTGCCAGCAGAGGACTAGCGGGGAACTACGAGCAGTACTTC. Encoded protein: CASRGLAGNYEQYF.

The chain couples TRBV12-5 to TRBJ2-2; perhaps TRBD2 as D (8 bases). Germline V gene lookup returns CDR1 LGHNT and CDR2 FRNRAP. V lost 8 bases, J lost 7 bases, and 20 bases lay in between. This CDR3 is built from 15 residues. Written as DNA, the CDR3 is TGTGCTAGTACAGGGGACCCCGCGGGGGGCGGGGAGCTGTTTTTT. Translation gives CASTGDPAGGGELFF.

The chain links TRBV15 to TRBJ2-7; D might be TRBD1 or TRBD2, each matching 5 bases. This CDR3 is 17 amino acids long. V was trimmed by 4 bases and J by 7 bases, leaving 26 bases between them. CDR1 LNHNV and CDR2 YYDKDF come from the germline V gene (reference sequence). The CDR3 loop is CATSTAGTLTELAEQYF. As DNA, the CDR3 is TGTGCCACCAGCACGGCCGGGACCCTCACCGAATTGGCGGAGCAGTACTTC.

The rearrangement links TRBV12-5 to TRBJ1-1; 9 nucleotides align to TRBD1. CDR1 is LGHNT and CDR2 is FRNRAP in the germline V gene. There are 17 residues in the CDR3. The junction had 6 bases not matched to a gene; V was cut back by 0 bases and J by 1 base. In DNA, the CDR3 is TGTGCTAGTGGTTTGGTATTACAGGGGGCAGGGAACACTGAAGCTTTCTTT. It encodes CASGLVLQGAGNTEAFF.

CDR3 sequence: CASSLVLGTVQFF. For the CDR3, the DNA is TGTGCCAGCAGCTTAGTTCTGGGTACAGTACAGTTCTTC. The V gene is TRBV7-8, the J gene TRBJ2-1; D unclear. Germline V lookup: CDR1 SGHVS, CDR2 FQNEAQ. The CDR3 totals 13 residues. Trimming left V 1 base short and J 13 bases short, with 14 bases between.

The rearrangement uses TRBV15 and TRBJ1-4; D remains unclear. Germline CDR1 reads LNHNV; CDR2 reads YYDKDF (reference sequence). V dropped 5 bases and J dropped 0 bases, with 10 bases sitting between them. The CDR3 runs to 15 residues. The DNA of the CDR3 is TGTGCCACCAGCGCCCACCTTGCAACTAATGAAAAACTGTTTTTT. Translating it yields CATSAHLATNEKLFF. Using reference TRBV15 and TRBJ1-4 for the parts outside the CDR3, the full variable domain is DAMVIQNPRYQVTQFGKPVTLSCSQTLNHNVMYWYQQKSSQAPKLLFHYYDKDFNNEADTPDNFQSRRPNTSFCFLDIRSPGLGDTAMYLCATSAHLATNEKLFFGSGTQLSVL.

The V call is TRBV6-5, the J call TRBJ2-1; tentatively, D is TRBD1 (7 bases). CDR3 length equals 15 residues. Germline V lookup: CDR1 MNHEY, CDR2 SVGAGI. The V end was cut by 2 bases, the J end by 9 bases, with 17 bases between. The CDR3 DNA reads TGTGCCAGCAGTTACGAGGGGGGACAGAGTGCTGAGCAGTTCTTC. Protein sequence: CASSYEGGQSAEQFF.

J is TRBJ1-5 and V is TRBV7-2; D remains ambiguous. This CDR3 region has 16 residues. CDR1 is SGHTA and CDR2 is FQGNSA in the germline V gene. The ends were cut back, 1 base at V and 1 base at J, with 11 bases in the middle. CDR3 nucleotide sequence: TGTGCCAGCAGCTTAGACGGGCCTCAGAGCAATCAGCCCCAGCATTTT. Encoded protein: CASSLDGPQSNQPQHF.

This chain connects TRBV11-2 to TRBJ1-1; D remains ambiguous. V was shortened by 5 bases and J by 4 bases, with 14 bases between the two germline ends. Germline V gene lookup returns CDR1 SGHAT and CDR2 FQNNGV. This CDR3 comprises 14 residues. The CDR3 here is CASSAPPGGTEAFF. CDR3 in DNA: TGTGCCAGCAGCGCCCCCCCGGGTGGCACTGAAGCTTTCTTT. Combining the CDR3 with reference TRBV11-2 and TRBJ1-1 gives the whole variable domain EAGVAQSPRYKIIEKRQSVAFWCNPISGHATLYWYQQILGQGPKLLIQFQNNGVVDDSQLPKDRFSAERLKGVDSTLKIQPAKLEDSAVYLCASSAPPGGTEAFFGQGTRLTVV.

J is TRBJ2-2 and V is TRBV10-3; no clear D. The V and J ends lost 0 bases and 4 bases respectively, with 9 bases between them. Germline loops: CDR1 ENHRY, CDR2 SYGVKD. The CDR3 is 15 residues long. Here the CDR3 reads CAISESADSTGELFF. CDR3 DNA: TGTGCCATCAGTGAGTCCGCGGATTCCACCGGGGAGCTGTTTTTT.

The CDR3 spells CASSPTSTGMGADTQYF. The CDR3 DNA reads TGTGCCAGCAGCCCGACTTCGACAGGGATGGGAGCCGATACGCAGTATTTT. The V call is TRBV9, the J call TRBJ2-3, with TRBD1 matching over 7 bases. Germline V CDR1 and CDR2: SGDLS, YYNGEE. The junction had 17 bases not matched to a gene; V was cut back by 4 bases and J by 6 bases. The CDR3 consists of 17 residues.

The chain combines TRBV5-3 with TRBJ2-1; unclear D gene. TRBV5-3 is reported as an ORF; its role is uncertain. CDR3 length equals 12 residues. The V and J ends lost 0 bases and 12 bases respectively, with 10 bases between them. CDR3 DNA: TGTGCCAGAAGCTTGGGTAAGTACTGGCAGTTCTTC. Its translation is CARSLGKYWQFF.